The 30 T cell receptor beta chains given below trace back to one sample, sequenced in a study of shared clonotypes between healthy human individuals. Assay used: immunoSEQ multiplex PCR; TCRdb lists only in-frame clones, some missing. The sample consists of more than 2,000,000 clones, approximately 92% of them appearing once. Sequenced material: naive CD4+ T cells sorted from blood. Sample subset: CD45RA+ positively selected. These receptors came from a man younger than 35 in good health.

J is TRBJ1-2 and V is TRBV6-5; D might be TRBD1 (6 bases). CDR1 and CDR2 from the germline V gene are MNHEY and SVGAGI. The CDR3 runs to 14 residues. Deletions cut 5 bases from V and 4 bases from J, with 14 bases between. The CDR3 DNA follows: TGTGCCAGCAGTCGGACAGCATCGTTCTATGGCTACACCTTC. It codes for CASSRTASFYGYTF.

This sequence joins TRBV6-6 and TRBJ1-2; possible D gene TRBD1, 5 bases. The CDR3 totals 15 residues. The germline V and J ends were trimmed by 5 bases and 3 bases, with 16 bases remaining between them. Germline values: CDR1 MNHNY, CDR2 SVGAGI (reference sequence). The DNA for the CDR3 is TGTGCCAGCAGTAATACTCGTTCGGGGGACTATGGCTACACCTTC. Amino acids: CASSNTRSGDYGYTF.

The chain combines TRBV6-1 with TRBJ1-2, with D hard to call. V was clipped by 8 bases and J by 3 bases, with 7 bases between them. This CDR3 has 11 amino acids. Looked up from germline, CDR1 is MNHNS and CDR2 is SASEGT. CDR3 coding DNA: TGTGCCAGCGAAAGGTACTATGGCTACACCTTC. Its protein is CASERYYGYTF.

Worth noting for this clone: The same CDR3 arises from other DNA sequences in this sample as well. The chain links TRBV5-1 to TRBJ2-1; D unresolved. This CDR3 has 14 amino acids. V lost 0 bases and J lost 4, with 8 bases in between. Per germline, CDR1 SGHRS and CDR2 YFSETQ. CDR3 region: CASSLESSYNEQFF. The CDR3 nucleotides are TGCGCCAGCAGCTTGGAGTCCTCGTACAATGAGCAGTTCTTC.

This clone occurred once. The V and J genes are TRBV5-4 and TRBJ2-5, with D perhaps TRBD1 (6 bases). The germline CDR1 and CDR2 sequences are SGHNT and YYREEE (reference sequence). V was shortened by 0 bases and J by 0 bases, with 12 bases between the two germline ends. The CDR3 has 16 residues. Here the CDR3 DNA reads TGTGCCAGCAGCTTGGTTACAGGGCTGTACCAAGAGACCCAGTACTTC. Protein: CASSLVTGLYQETQYF. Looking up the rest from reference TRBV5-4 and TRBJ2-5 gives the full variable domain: ETGVTQSPTHLIKTRGQQVTLRCSSQSGHNTVSWYQQALGQGPQFIFQYYREEENGRGNFPPRFSGLQFPNYSSELNVNALELDDSALYLCASSLVTGLYQETQYFGPGTRLLVL.

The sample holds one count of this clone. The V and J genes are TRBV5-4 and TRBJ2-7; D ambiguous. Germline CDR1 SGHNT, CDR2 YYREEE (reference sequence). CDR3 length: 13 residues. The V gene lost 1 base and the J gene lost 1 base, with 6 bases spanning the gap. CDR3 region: CASSLSSSYEQYF. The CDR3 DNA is TGTGCCAGCAGCTTGTCCAGTTCCTACGAGCAGTACTTC.

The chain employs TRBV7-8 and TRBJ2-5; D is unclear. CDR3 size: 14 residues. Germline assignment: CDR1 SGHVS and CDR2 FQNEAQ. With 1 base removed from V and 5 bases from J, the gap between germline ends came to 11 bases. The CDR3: CASSLDDGWETQYF. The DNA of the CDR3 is TGTGCCAGCAGCTTAGATGACGGGTGGGAGACCCAGTACTTC.

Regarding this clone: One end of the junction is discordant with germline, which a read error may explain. CDR3 bases: TGTGCCTGGAGTACTGGCTCGACGGTCTTT. It encodes CAWSTGSTVF. This rearrangement joins TRBV30 to TRBJ1-1; unclear D gene. Per germline, CDR1 GTSNPN and CDR2 SVGIG (reference sequence). The CDR3 has 10 amino acids. Full variable domain (missing parts from reference TRBV30 and TRBJ1-1): SQTIHQWPATLVQPVGSPLSLECTVEGTSNPNLYWYRQAAGRGLQLLFYSVGIGQISSEVPQNLSASRPQDRQFILSSKKLLLSDSGFYLCAWSTGSTVFGQGTRLTVV.

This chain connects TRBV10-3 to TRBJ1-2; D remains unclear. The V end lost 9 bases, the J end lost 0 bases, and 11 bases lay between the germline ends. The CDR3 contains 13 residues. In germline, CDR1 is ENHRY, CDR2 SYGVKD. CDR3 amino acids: CAMRRDANYGYTF. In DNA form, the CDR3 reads TGTGCCATGAGACGGGATGCTAACTATGGCTACACCTTC.

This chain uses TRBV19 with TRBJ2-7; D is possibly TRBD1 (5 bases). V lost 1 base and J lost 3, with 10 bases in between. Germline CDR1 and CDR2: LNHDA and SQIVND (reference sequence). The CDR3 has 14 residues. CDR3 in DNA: TGTGCCAGTAGTATAGCCCAGGGAATCTACGAGCAGTACTTC. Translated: CASSIAQGIYEQYF.

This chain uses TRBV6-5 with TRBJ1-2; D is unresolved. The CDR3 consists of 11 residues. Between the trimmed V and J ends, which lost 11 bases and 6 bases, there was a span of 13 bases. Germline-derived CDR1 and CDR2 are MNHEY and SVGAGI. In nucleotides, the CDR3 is TGTGCCGCTCTTGGGGAGGATGGCTACACCTTC. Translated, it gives CAALGEDGYTF.

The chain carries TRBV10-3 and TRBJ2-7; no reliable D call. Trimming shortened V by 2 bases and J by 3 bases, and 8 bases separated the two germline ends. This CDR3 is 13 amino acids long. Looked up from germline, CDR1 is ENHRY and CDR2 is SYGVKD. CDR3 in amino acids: CAISEDSYYEQYF. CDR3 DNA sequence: TGTGCCATCAGTGAGGACTCATACTACGAGCAGTACTTC.

The CDR3 DNA sequence: TGTGCCAGCAGCTTAGCCTATGCGGGCTCCTACAATGAGCAGTTCTTC. Its translation is CASSLAYAGSYNEQFF. This chain links TRBV7-2 with TRBJ2-1, with D perhaps TRBD2 (5 bases). With 0 bases removed from V and 0 bases from J, the gap between germline ends came to 9 bases. Per germline, CDR1 SGHTA and CDR2 FQGNSA. The CDR3 spans 16 residues.

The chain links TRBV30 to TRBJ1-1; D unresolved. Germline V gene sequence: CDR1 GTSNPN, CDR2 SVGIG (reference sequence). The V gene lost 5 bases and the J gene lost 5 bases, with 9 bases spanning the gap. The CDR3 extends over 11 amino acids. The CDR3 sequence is CAWGIATEAFF. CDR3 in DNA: TGTGCCTGGGGAATCGCGACTGAAGCTTTCTTT.

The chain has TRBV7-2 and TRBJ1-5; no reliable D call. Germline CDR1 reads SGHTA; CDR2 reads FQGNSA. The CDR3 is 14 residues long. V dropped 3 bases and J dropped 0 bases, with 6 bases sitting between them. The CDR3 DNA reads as TGTGCCAGCAGCTTCGATTATAGCAATCAGCCCCAGCATTTT. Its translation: CASSFDYSNQPQHF.

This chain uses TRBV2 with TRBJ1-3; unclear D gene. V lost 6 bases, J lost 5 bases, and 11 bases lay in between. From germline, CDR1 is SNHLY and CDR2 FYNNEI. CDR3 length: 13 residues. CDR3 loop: CASSPLSRNTIYF. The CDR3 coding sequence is TGTGCCAGCAGCCCATTATCCCGAAACACCATATATTTT.

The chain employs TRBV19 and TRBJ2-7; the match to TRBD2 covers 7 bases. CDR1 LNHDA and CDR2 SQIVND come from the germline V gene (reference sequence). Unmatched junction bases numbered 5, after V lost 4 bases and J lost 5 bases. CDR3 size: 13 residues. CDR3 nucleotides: TGTGCCAGTAGTAGGAGCGGGGCCAACGAGCAGTACTTC. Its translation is CASSRSGANEQYF.

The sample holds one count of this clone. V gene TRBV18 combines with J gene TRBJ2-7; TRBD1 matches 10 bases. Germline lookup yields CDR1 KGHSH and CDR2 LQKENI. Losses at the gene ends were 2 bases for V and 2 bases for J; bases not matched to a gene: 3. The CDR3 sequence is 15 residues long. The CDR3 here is CASSPRQGAAYEQYF. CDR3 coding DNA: TGTGCCAGCTCACCAAGACAGGGGGCAGCCTACGAGCAGTACTTC.

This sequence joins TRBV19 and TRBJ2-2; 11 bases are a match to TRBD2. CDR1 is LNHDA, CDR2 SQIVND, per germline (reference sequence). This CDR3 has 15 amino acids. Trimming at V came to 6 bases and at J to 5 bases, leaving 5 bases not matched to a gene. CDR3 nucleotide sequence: TGTGCCAGTAGCCAACTAGCGGGAGCTACCGGGGAGCTGTTTTTT. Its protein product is CASSQLAGATGELFF.

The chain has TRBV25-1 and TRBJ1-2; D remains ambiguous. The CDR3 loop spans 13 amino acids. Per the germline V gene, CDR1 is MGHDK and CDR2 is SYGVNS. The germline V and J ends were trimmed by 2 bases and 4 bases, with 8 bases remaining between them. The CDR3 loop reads CASSEARSYGYTF. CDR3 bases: TGTGCCAGCAGTGAAGCCAGGAGCTATGGCTACACCTTC.

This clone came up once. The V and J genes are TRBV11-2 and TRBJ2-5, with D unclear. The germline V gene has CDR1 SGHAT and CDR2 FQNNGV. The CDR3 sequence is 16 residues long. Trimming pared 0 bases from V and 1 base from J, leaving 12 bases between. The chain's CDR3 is CASSLDNLDSQETQYF. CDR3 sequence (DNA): TGTGCCAGCAGCTTAGATAACTTAGACTCCCAAGAGACCCAGTACTTC.

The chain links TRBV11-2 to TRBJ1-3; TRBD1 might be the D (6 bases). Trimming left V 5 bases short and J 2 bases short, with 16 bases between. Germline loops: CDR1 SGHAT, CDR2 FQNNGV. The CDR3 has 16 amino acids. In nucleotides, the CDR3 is TGTGCCAGCAGCCAACAGGGACCTCGGACTGGAAACACCATATATTTT. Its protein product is CASSQQGPRTGNTIYF.

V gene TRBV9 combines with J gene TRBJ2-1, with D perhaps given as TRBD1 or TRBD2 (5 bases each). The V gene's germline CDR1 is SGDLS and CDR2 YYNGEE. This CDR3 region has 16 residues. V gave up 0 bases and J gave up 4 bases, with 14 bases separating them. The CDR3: CASSVAGPGTYNEQFF. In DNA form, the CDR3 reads TGTGCCAGCAGCGTAGCCGGCCCGGGGACGTACAATGAGCAGTTCTTC. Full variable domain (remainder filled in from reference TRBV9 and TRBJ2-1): DSGVTQTPKHLITATGQRVTLRCSPRSGDLSVYWYQQSLDQGLQFLIQYYNGEERAKGNILERFSAQQFPDLHSELNLSSLELGDSALYFCASSVAGPGTYNEQFFGPGTRLTVL.

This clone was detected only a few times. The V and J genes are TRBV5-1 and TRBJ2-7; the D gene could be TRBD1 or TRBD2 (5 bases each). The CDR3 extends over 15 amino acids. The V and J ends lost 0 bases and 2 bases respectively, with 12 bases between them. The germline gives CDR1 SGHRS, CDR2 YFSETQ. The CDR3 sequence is CASSLGSGPPYEQYF. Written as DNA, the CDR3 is TGCGCCAGCAGCTTGGGTTCGGGGCCCCCCTACGAGCAGTACTTC.

The CDR3 spells CASSISSTGELFF. The CDR3 bases are TGTGCCAGCAGCATTAGCAGCACCGGGGAGCTGTTTTTT. The chain has TRBV11-2 and TRBJ2-2; no definite D call. CDR3 length: 13 amino acids. Trimming cost V 5 bases and J 4 bases, with 8 bases left between them. Germline assignment: CDR1 SGHAT and CDR2 FQNNGV. Filled out from reference TRBV11-2 and TRBJ2-2, the complete variable domain reads EAGVAQSPRYKIIEKRQSVAFWCNPISGHATLYWYQQILGQGPKLLIQFQNNGVVDDSQLPKDRFSAERLKGVDSTLKIQPAKLEDSAVYLCASSISSTGELFFGEGSRLTVL.

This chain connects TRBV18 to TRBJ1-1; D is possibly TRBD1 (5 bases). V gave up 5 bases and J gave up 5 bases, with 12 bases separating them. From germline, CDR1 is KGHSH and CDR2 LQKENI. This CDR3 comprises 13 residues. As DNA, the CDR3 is TGTGCCAGCTCATCAGAGGGACGGACTGAAGCTTTCTTT. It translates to CASSSEGRTEAFF.

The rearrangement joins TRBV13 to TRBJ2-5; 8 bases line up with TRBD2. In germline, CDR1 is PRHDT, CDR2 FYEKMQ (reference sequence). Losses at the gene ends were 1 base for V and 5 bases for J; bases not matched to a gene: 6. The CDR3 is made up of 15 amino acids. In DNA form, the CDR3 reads TGTGCCAGCAGCTTAGTACAGCGGGGGTCCGAGACCCAGTACTTC. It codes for CASSLVQRGSETQYF.

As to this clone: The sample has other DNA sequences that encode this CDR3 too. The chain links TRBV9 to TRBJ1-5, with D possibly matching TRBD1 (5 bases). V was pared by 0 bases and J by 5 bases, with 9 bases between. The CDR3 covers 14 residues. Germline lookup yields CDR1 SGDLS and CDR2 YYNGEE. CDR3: CASSVGQGDQPQHF. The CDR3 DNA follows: TGTGCCAGCAGCGTAGGGCAGGGAGATCAGCCCCAGCATTTT.

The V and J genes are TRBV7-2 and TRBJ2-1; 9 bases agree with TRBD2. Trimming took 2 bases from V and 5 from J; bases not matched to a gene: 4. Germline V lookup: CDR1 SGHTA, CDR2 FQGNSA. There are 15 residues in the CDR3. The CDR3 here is CASSLQREAHNEQFF. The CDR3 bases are TGTGCCAGCAGCTTACAGCGGGAGGCACACAATGAGCAGTTCTTC.

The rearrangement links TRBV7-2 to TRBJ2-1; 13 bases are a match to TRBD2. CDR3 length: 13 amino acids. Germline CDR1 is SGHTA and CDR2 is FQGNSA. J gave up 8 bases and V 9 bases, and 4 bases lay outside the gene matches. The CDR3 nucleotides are TGTGCCAGTAGACTAGCGGGAGGATATGAGCAGTTCTTC. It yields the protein CASRLAGGYEQFF.